Each of the 9 T cell receptor beta chains below was sequenced from the same sample in a study of blood T cell repertoires in COVID-19 (dated by TCRdb to 2018 to 2021). The library was built by means of the immunoSEQ multiplex PCR assay. The table was pulled from immuneACCESS by TCRdb, which kept in-frame rearrangements only. Such tables lose some clones; where checked, under half of the loss comes from unresolved V genes, and the rest has no known cause. The sample data list about 270,000 clones, and 80% to 90% of these were observed just once. The ten biggest clones cover around 12% of the sample. Input material: peripheral blood. The receptors here all came from a woman aged 25 to 45 with COVID-19, enrolled during active disease.

The genes are TRBV7-6 and TRBJ2-1; a weak D match, TRBD1 (6 bases). V was shortened by 5 bases and J by 9 bases, with 20 bases between the two germline ends. The CDR3 length is 15 residues. Per germline, CDR1 SGHVS and CDR2 FNYEAQ. In DNA form, the CDR3 reads TGTGCCAGCAGCCCCCAACAGGGTGGGCATGGTGAGCAGTTCTTC. Amino acid sequence: CASSPQQGGHGEQFF.

The chain is built from TRBV6-5 and TRBJ2-7; 7 bases agree with TRBD1. Germline values: CDR1 MNHEY, CDR2 SVGAGI. This CDR3 contains 13 residues. Trimming took 5 bases from V and 5 from J; bases not matched to a gene: 6. CDR3 nucleotide sequence: TGTGCCAGCAGTCGAGGGGGCTTGGACGAGCAGTACTTC. Its translation is CASSRGGLDEQYF.

The J gene is TRBJ1-1, the V gene TRBV3-1 (or the pseudogene TRBV3-2); D is unclear. The CDR3 totals 11 residues. V shed 8 bases and J shed 1 base, with 5 bases lying between them. From germline, CDR1 is LGHDT and CDR2 YNNKEL (reference sequence). The CDR3 is CASGQNTEAFF. In nucleotides, the CDR3 is TGTGCCAGCGGGCAGAACACTGAAGCTTTCTTT.

The V call is TRBV6-5, the J call TRBJ2-3; the match to TRBD2 covers 7 bases. The ends lost 6 bases at V and 4 bases at J; junction bases unmatched: 7. This CDR3 is built from 14 residues. Germline V lookup: CDR1 MNHEY, CDR2 SVGAGI. This CDR3 reads CASSRTSLSDTQYF. As DNA, the CDR3 is TGTGCCAGCAGCCGGACTAGTTTGTCAGATACGCAGTATTTT.

This clone was detected ten times or more. The genes are TRBV10-3 and TRBJ2-3, with 7 nucleotides matching TRBD2. V lost 8 bases, J lost 4 bases, and 12 bases stayed unmatched. This CDR3 is built from 15 residues. The germline gives CDR1 ENHRY, CDR2 SYGVKD. This chain's CDR3 is CAIGLRERGSDTQYF. CDR3 in DNA: TGTGCCATCGGACTACGTGAGCGGGGCTCAGATACGCAGTATTTT.

The V call is TRBV5-4, the J call TRBJ2-3; a weak D match, TRBD1 (5 bases). CDR1 is SGHNT, CDR2 YYREEE, per germline (reference sequence). The CDR3 contains 15 residues. Trimming pared 0 bases from V and 6 bases from J, leaving 14 bases between. CDR3 in amino acids: CASSLEGRGYDTQYF. CDR3 DNA sequence: TGTGCCAGCAGCTTGGAGGGGCGCGGTTATGATACGCAGTATTTT.

The chain employs TRBV2 and TRBJ1-1, with D hard to call. Germline values: CDR1 SNHLY, CDR2 FYNNEI. This CDR3 region has 13 residues. V was trimmed by 7 bases and J by 5 bases, leaving 14 bases between them. CDR3 loop: CASNTSPKTEAFF. The CDR3, as DNA: TGTGCCAGCAACACATCCCCGAAGACTGAAGCTTTCTTT. The full variable domain, in which reference TRBV2 and TRBJ1-1 provide the parts outside the CDR3, is EPEVTQTPSHQVTQMGQEVILRCVPISNHLYFYWYRQILGQKVEFLVSFYNNEISEKSEIFDDQFSVERPDGSNFTLKIRSTKLEDSAMYFCASNTSPKTEAFFGQGTRLTVV.

The count of this clone is one. The chain employs TRBV6-6 and TRBJ2-3, with 9 nucleotides matching TRBD1. The CDR3 contains 15 residues. The germline CDR1 and CDR2 sequences are MNHNY and SVGAGI (reference sequence). J lost 3 bases, V lost 2 bases, and 3 bases had no gene match. In DNA, the CDR3 is TGTGCCAGCAGTTACCACAGGGGGCGTACAGATACGCAGTATTTT. Its protein product is CASSYHRGRTDTQYF.

The chain recombines TRBV11-3 with TRBJ2-3; 8 bases line up with TRBD2. This CDR3 spans 15 amino acids. V lost 5 bases and J lost 2; bases outside the gene matches: 6. CDR1 is SGHNT, CDR2 YENEEA, per germline. The CDR3 sequence is CASSQRAGDTDTQYF. The CDR3 region has the DNA TGTGCCAGCAGCCAGAGAGCGGGGGACACAGATACGCAGTATTTT.